This entry features one T cell receptor (beta chain) sequence. Its antigen is currently not known. There are no base qualities to consult, and no much larger clone falls within one base. These data come from a study of read filtering for tumor transcriptome and immune sequencing (dated by TCRdb to 2020 to 2022). About the study as a whole: The cohort was composed of roughly 16 male and 14 to 15 female patients, with a mean age of roughly 70 years and an age range of roughly 40 to 80. By revised international staging, eight or nine patients were R-ISS I, 16 were R-ISS II and 7 were R-ISS III. Whole-transcriptome libraries were prepared with the TruSeq RNA Access Library Prep Kit after DNase treatment. TCR-region mapped reads per sample ranged from about 4 to 10.27 million with IR-seq versus only about 80 to 1,300 with RNA-seq. TCR repertoires obtained by targeted immune repertoire sequencing and by bulk whole-transcriptome sequencing performed on the same bone marrow samples were compared. One main goal was a read-filtering strategy for immune repertoire data, in particular deciding whether clonotypes backed by only one read should be removed. Overall results and qualifications from the work: When single-read clonotypes were removed, the proportions of shared clonotypes in IR-seq and RNA-seq correlated more strongly. The sorted CD138-negative fraction was composed of a mixed bone marrow immune population rather than of purified T cells. In IR-seq, single-read clonotypes were approximately 80% of clonotypes but approximately 4% of total reads; in RNA-seq they were roughly 72% of clonotypes and about 40% of reads. IR-seq captured clonotypes at much higher depth and more reliably than RNA-seq, and smaller IR-seq throughput sufficed to identify most shared clonotypes.

The CDR3 sequence holds 12 residues, the cysteine and phenylalanine included. Of all the DNA, just the CDR3 is kept, 36 bases in frame from base 1. From the germline V gene, CDR1 is SQVTM and CDR2 is ANQGSEA. V was cut back by 4 bases and J by 1 base, leaving a gap of 5 bases between them. Each patient had bone marrow sampled at the time of active disease. Isolation of bone marrow mononuclear cells was performed by Ficoll-Hypaque density gradient centrifugation. CD138-negative cells were obtained by negative selection after labeling with CD138 magnetic microbeads on a MACS separator, removing myeloma plasma cells. Flow cytometry on an Attune NxT with CD138 antibodies was used to check the purity of the isolated cells. TRIzol reagent was used to extract total RNA, which was then quantified with a NanoDrop spectrophotometer. Paired RNA-seq and IR-seq were performed on each patient's CD138-negative bone marrow sample.

The Immunoverse kit was used to build TCR libraries from roughly 0.4 ug RNA, with molecular barcoded adaptors covering alpha/delta and beta/gamma chains. TCR library preparation used the same RNA that went into transcriptome sequencing. Sequencing of the TCR libraries was done on an Illumina HiSeq 4000 with 2 x 150 cycles. The paper's processing steps were these. MiXCR aligned TCR reads to human V, D, J and C references and assembled the aligned reads into CDR3 clonotypes, with quality filtering and error correction included. The tcR package in R was used to analyze clonotype counts and gene usage diversity. Raw mapping reads were checked after the RNA-seq reads had been mapped by STAR aligner version 2.5.3a onto the human GRCh37 genome. To test how sequencing depth affects detected clonotypes, IR-seq fastq files were randomly downsampled with Seqtk 1.3. TCRdb reprocessed the public reads (quality trimming at Q25 with fastp, clone calling with MiXCR) and kept in-frame beta chains. Rows merge per CDR3 protein into single entries with the most common DNA and genes. The V and J calls here are based on TCRdb, not the publication. The sample contains 100,000 to 150,000 distinct CDR3 sequences, under 15% of them found a single time. More than 9.5% of the sample belongs to the ten largest clones.

The receptor's source is a donor aged 40 or over with multiple myeloma. The sequenced sample consisted of a population of CD138-negative cells sorted from bone marrow. According to the study, the label for this sample's cell subset or site signals: bone marrow mononuclear cells depleted of CD138+ plasma/myeloma cells by negative magnetic selection. The rearranged chain carries TRBV29-1 and TRBJ1-3; no D gene call is confident. The bases are TGCAGCGTTGCGGTATCTGGAAACACCATATATTTT. Its protein product is CSVAVSGNTIYF.